The T cell receptor (beta chain) described here comes from a study of glioma-infiltrating T cells (dated by TCRdb to about 2016). Broadly, across the study: Low-grade gliomas were WHO grade II oligodendrogliomas or astrocytomas, and glioblastomas were WHO grade IV tumors sampled at initial rather than recurrent diagnosis. Glioma patients received dexamethasone for six or fewer days before surgery. Sequencing coverage of about 4- to 11-fold of 940,000 or so peripheral T cells was targeted for blood libraries. Three low-grade glioma patients, roughly 8 primary glioblastoma patients and three non-glioma patients contributing non-neoplastic brain tissue were included in the paired cohort. To measure divergence between tissue and blood T-cell populations, each tissue-infiltrating repertoire was compared with the peripheral blood repertoire of the same patient. The study sequenced TCR alpha- and beta-chain repertoires from glioma tissue, from non-neoplastic brain tissue and from matched peripheral blood mononuclear cells. What the work shows at the level of the full study, not this receptor alone: Very few CDR3 sequences were found to be shared between tissue and blood, and this scarcity was attributed to high CDR3 diversity and limited sampling. Patients with low tissue-blood divergence were marked by a signature set of shared blood CDR3 motifs, and that set was depleted in highly divergent patients. The group comparisons were based on small numbers of patients: three non-neoplastic, three low-grade glioma and seven or eight glioblastoma patients. VJ-independent divergence between tissue and blood was found to be below expectation in non-neoplastic patients but above expectation in all gliomas, particularly low-grade gliomas.

Immediately after resection, surgical brain or tumor specimens were cryofrozen in liquid nitrogen, with peripheral blood cells collected concurrently. The CDR3 runs 18 amino acids, cysteine and phenylalanine included. The sequence is cut down to CDR3 DNA, 54 bases in frame from base 1. CDR1 and CDR2, looked up from the germline V gene (reference sequence), are MNHEY and SMNVEV. Cut back by 3 bases and 1 base, the V and J ends lie 21 bases apart. TCR alpha and beta CDR3 regions were amplified with the iRepertoire nested amplicon-rescue multiplex PCR (arm-PCR) platform from RNA. The input for one-step reverse transcription and amplification was roughly 85-400 ng of tissue mRNA or PBMC total RNA. Following bead purification, Illumina adapters were added through a secondary multiplex PCR, and the libraries were then gel-purified between 200 and 400 bp. Libraries carried internal 6-nucleotide barcodes used for demultiplexing. Libraries were sequenced on an Illumina MiSeq with 2x220 or 2x250 nucleotide paired-end reads. On the authors' methods: FLASH 1.2.11 was used to merge paired reads, and BWA-MEM then aligned the reads to the GRCh37 human genome before TRA and TRB reads were extracted. V and J assignment used an IMGT-derived reference of cassette sequences and CDR3 motifs that included pseudogenes. Reads were translated in three frames, and productive CDR3s were defined by a C…FGXG motif without stop codons. Unique combinations of V-J cassette pair and CDR3 amino acid sequence were defined as clonotypes. Hamming distance filtering was applied to reads, with thresholds set by the sequence error rate of each sample in mapped regions. Through fastp at Q25 and MiXCR, TCRdb rebuilt clones from the public reads, retaining in-frame beta chains. Every CDR3 protein is listed once, alongside the most common genes and DNA of its rows. The V and J calls and clone size are TCRdb's, not the authors'. This sample gives about 410,000 distinct CDR3 sequences in total; roughly 41% of them show up just once. The ten largest clonotypes hold around 11% of the sample.

Of note for this clonotype: The clone's antigen remains unknown. The record has no base qualities; no much larger clone is one base away.

Recombination joined TRBV27 with TRBJ1-1, with an unclear D gene assignment. The origin of this receptor is a human donor with low-grade glioma or glioblastoma, undergoing nonglioma brain surgery, or in good health (not recorded which). Sequenced material: glioma tissue, nonneoplastic brain tissue, or PBMCs (not recorded which). Here the CDR3 is given as CASSFRPAMLGRNTEAFF. DNA sequence: TGTGCCAGCAGTTTCCGCCCCGCCATGCTGGGTCGGAACACTGAAGCTTTCTTT.